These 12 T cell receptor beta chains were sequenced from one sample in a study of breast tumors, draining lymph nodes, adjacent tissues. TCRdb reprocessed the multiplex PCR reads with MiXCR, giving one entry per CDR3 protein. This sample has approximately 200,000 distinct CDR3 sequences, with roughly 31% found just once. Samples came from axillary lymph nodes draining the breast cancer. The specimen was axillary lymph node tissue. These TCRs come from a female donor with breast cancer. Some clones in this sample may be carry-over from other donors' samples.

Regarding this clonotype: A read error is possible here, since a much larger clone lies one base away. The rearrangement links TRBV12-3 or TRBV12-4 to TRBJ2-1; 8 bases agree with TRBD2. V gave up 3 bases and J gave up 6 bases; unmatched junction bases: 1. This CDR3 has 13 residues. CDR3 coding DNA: TGTGCCAGCAGTTTCCTAGCGGGCAATGAGCAGTTCTTC. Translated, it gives CASSFLAGNEQFF.

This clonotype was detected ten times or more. CDR3 DNA: TGCAGTGCTAGAGAAAACAGGGGGCTCACCGGGGAGCTGTTTTTT. Translating gives CSARENRGLTGELFF. The chain joins TRBV20-1 to TRBJ2-2; 9 bases fit TRBD1. Germline trimming cut 0 bases from V and 4 bases from J; bases unmatched to any gene: 3. This CDR3 spans 15 amino acids. In germline, CDR1 is DFQATT, CDR2 SNEGSKA (reference sequence).

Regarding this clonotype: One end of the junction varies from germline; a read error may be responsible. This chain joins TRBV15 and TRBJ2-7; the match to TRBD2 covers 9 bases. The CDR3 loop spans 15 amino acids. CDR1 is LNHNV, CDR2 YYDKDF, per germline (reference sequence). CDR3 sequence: CASSLTGGGAYEQYF. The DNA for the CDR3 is TGTGCCAGCAGCTTAACTGGCGGGGGGGCCTACGAGCAGTACTTC.

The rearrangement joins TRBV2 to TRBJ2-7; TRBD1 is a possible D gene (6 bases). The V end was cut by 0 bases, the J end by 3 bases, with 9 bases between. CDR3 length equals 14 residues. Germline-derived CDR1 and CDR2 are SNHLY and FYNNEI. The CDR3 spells CASSEARRGYEQYF. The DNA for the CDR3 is TGTGCCAGCAGTGAAGCGCGCAGGGGCTACGAGCAGTACTTC.

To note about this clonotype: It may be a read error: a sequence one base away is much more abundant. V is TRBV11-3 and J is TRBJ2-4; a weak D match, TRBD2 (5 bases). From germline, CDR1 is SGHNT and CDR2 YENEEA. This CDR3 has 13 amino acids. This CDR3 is CASSLLAKTIQYF. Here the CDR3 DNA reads TGTGCCAGCAGCTTACTAGCCAAAACCATTCAGTACTTC.

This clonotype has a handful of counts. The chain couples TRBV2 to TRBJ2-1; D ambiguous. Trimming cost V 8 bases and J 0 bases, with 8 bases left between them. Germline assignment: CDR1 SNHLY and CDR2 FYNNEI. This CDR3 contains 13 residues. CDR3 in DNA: TGTGCCAGCCGGGTGGCCTCCTACAATGAGCAGTTCTTC. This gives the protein CASRVASYNEQFF.

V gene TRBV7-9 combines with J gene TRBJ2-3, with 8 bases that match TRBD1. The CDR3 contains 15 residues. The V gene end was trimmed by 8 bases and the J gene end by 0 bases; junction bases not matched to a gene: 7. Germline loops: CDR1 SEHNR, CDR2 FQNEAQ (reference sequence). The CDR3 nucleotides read TGTGCCAGCGCCCCCGGACAGGGCAGCACAGATACGCAGTATTTT. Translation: CASAPGQGSTDTQYF.

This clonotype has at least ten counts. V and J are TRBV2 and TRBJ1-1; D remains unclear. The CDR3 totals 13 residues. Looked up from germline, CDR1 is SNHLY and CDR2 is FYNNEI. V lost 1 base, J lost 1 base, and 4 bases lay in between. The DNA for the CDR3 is TGTGCCAGCAGTGAAGTTGAGAACACTGAAGCTTTCTTT. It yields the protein CASSEVENTEAFF.

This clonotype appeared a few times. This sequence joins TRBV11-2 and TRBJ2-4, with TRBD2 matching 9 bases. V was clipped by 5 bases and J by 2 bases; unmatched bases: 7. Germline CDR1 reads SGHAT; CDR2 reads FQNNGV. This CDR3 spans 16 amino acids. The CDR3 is CASSERGARTKNIQYF. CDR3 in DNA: TGTGCCAGCAGCGAGCGGGGGGCCCGCACCAAAAACATTCAGTACTTC.

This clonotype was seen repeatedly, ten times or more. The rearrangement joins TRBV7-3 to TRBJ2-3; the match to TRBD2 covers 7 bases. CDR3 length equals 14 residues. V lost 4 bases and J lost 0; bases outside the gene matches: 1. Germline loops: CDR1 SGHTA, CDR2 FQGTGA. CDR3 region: CASSYSGSTDTQYF. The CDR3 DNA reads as TGTGCCAGCAGCTATAGCGGGAGCACAGATACGCAGTATTTT.

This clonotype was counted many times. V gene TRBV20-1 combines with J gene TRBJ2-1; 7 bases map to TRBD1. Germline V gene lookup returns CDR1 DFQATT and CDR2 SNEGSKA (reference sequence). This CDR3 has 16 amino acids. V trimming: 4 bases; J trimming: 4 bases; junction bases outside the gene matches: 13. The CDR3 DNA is TGCAGTGCTAATCCTACCGGGACAGACCAATACAATGAGCAGTTCTTC. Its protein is CSANPTGTDQYNEQFF.

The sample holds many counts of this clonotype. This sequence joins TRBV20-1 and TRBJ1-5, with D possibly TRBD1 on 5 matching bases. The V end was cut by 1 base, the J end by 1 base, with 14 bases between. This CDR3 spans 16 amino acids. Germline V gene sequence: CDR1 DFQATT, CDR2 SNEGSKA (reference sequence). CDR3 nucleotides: TGCAGTGCTAGAGGAGGAGGGGCGCGGAGCAATCAGCCCCAGCATTTT. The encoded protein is CSARGGGARSNQPQHF.